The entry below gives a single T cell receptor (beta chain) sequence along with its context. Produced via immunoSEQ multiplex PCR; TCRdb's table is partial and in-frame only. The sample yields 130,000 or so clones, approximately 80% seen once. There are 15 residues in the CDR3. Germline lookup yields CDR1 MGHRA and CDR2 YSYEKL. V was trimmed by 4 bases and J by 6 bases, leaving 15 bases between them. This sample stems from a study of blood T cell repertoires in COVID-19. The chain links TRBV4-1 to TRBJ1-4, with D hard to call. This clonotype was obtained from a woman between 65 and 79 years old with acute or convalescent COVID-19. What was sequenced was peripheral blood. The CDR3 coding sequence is TGCGCCAGCAGCCCCAAGATCAACGGGTATGAAAAACTGTTTTTT. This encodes CASSPKINGYEKLFF.